Listed below are T cell receptor beta chains from one sample, sequenced in a study of cytomegalovirus exposure and HLA in healthy donors. Assay used: immunoSEQ multiplex PCR; TCRdb lists only in-frame clones, some missing. The sample shows roughly 240,000 clones, roughly 78% of them seen only once. The specimen was PBMCs. The source of these receptors is a boy between 5 and 17 years old in good health and CMV-seronegative. The CDR3 runs from the conserved cysteine through the conserved F or W. For some rows the clone size is stated as once, few or many, or as a class when expanded; others skip it.

J	V	size	CDR3
TRBJ2-7	TRBV19	NA	CASSIEPTSESEQYF
TRBJ1-1	TRBV4-1	NA	CASSQAGQGNTEAFF
TRBJ1-2	TRBV28	NA	CASSLFRGDYGYTF
TRBJ1-1	TRBV19	NA	CASSPLAQELNTEAFF
TRBJ2-7	TRBV4-2	NA	CASSHTTGAYEQYF
TRBJ2-5	TRBV9	NA	CASSVDRGSTQYF
TRBJ2-3	TRBV15	NA	CATSRDLGLSTDTQYF
TRBJ2-5	TRBV5-4	NA	CASSEGASGGTLMTQYF
TRBJ1-1	TRBV7-9	few	CASSLIRGAFF
TRBJ2-3	TRBV11-2	NA	CASSLVFETQYF
TRBJ1-1	TRBV6-1	NA	CASRTQGVRTEAFF
TRBJ1-6	TRBV6-5	NA	CASIDRLRGDSPLHF
TRBJ2-6	TRBV2	once	CASSVRTGGISGANVLTF
TRBJ1-4	TRBV27	NA	CASSFFGEKLFF
TRBJ1-1	TRBV10-2	NA	CASSPQGSRTEAFF
TRBJ1-5	TRBV10-3	NA	CAISPGRTGNSNQPQHF
TRBJ1-2	TRBV30	NA	CAWSVGSYYTF
TRBJ2-5	TRBV2	NA	CASGYEPGGRYIETQYF
TRBJ1-6	TRBV6-1	NA	CASGQEGFANSPLHF
TRBJ1-1	TRBV7-9	once	CASSFKVGGEDTEAFF
TRBJ2-2	TRBV5-4	NA	CASSLAGGGSGELFF
TRBJ1-3	TRBV7-9	NA	CASSLAGDRGNTIYF
TRBJ2-1	TRBV4-1	NA	CASSLGTSGTDEQFF
TRBJ1-1	TRBV7-2	NA	CASTSWQGEAFF
TRBJ2-7	TRBV6-6	NA	CASSSTGTAYEQYF
TRBJ1-5	TRBV19	NA	CASSTDKSYSNQPQHF
TRBJ2-1	TRBV30	NA	CAWKRRGGQYNEQFF
TRBJ2-3	TRBV29-1	NA	CSVAGRFTDTQYF
TRBJ1-1	TRBV6-5	NA	CASKAGATEAFF
TRBJ1-1	TRBV7-9	NA	CASSSSLNSGAFF
TRBJ2-1	TRBV18	few	CASFATIVGGQFF
TRBJ1-1	TRBV5-1	once	CASSLVGEEAFF
TRBJ2-1	TRBV27	NA	CASTSKAGANPDSYNEQFF
TRBJ1-2	TRBV7-8	NA	CASSLSWDRGPGYTF
TRBJ2-7	TRBV2	NA	CASSRDRGRYEQYF
TRBJ2-2	TRBV25-1	NA	CASSEHRGRKAGELFF
TRBJ2-1	TRBV9	NA	CASSFSSGTEFNEQFF
TRBJ2-5	TRBV6-1	NA	CASNSRGGEETQYF
TRBJ2-1	TRBV15	NA	CATSSLPGLAVNEQFF
TRBJ2-7	TRBV29-1	NA	CSVAPGQVFYEQYF
TRBJ2-7	TRBV7-8	NA	CASSLKAGGYAYEQYF
TRBJ2-3	TRBV2	NA	CASSGPGGTDTQYF
TRBJ2-2	TRBV2	once	CASSGGTGRTGELFF